These T cell receptor beta chains were read from a single sample in a study of shared clonotypes between healthy human individuals. Measured with immunoSEQ multiplex PCR; TCRdb has only the in-frame clones, and not every one. The sample holds roughly 1.4 million clones, roughly 98.5% seen once. The sequenced sample consisted of naive CD4+ T cells sorted from blood. The receptor source for this set is a man aged 25 to 40 in good health. Both conserved end residues are part of each CDR3. The order of the fields is V gene, D gene, clone size, J gene, CDR3 protein, CDR3 DNA. D genes are given only for firm matches. Clone size is given for some rows only: seen once, a few or many times, or a class if the clone is expanded.

>TRBV2|-|-|TRBJ2-7
CASFSVPYEQYF
TGTGCCAGCTTTTCGGTTCCCTACGAGCAGTACTTC
>TRBV28|TRBD1|-|TRBJ2-1
CASSLDRVVNEQFF
TGTGCCAGCAGTCTGGACAGGGTCGTCAATGAGCAGTTCTTC
>TRBV5-4|TRBD2|-|TRBJ2-5
CASSSLTSGRVETQYF
TGTGCCAGCAGCTCACTGACTAGCGGGAGGGTGGAGACCCAGTACTTC
>TRBV29-1|-|-|TRBJ2-1
CSGGVLVGSYNEQFF
TGCAGCGGCGGGGTACTAGTCGGCTCGTACAATGAGCAGTTCTTC
>TRBV7-2|-|-|TRBJ1-4
CASSPSGADEKLFF
TGTGCCAGCAGCCCCTCGGGGGCGGATGAAAAACTGTTTTTT
>TRBV7-2|-|-|TRBJ1-3
CASSLVATVSGNTIYF
TGTGCCAGCAGCTTGGTAGCGACCGTCTCTGGAAACACCATATATTTT
>TRBV5-1|TRBD1|-|TRBJ2-7
CASSLAQSLALTGTGFLPSYEQYF
TGCGCCAGCAGCTTGGCCCAGTCCCTCGCCTTGACCGGGACAGGGTTCCTTCCGAGCTACGAGCAGTACTTC
>TRBV6-1|-|-|TRBJ2-1
CASSERWGPYNEQFF
TGTGCCAGCAGTGAAAGATGGGGCCCCTACAATGAGCAGTTCTTC
>TRBV6-5|-|-|TRBJ2-1
CASQRGGVRDEQFF
TGTGCCAGCCAACGGGGCGGGGTCAGGGATGAGCAGTTCTTC
>TRBV2|TRBD2|-|TRBJ2-1
CASRGLAGNEQFF
TGTGCCAGCAGGGGACTAGCGGGAAATGAGCAGTTCTTC
>TRBV2|-|-|TRBJ2-5
CASSEGPRETQYF
TGTGCCAGCAGTGAAGGGCCCCGAGAGACCCAGTACTTC
>TRBV19|-|-|TRBJ1-1
CASSIRGAQRVGTEAFF
TGTGCCAGTAGTATTCGTGGGGCGCAAAGGGTGGGCACTGAAGCTTTCTTT
>TRBV18|-|-|TRBJ2-7
CASSLIRYGKGNEQYF
TGTGCCAGCTCACTAATCAGGTACGGGAAGGGAAACGAGCAGTACTTC
>TRBV9|-|-|TRBJ2-1
CASSVRDSYNEQFF
TGTGCCAGCAGCGTACGGGACTCCTACAATGAGCAGTTCTTC
>TRBV18|TRBD1|-|TRBJ1-5
CASSSLPGQGGPQPQHF
TGTGCCAGCTCATCGCTTCCGGGACAGGGAGGCCCTCAGCCCCAGCATTTT
>TRBV13|TRBD1|-|TRBJ2-7
CASSPGQGKTYEQYF
TGTGCCAGCAGTCCGGGACAGGGAAAAACCTACGAGCAGTACTTC
>TRBV7-2|-|-|TRBJ2-3
CATARKPLSNTQYF
TGTGCCACGGCTAGAAAGCCATTATCGAATACGCAGTATTTT
>TRBV5-1|-|-|TRBJ2-1
CASSLPPTGTNEQFF
TGCGCCAGCAGCTTGCCCCCGACTGGGACCAATGAGCAGTTCTTC
>TRBV19|-|-|TRBJ2-3
CASSIGGTADTQYF
TGTGCCAGTAGTATTGGGGGTACCGCAGATACGCAGTATTTT
>TRBV9|-|-|TRBJ2-5
CASSVGTAMGRETQYF
TGTGCCAGCAGCGTAGGGACAGCCATGGGTCGGGAGACCCAGTACTTC
>TRBV5-4|-|-|TRBJ1-2
CASSLDPQGKGPYGYTF
TGTGCCAGCAGCCTGGATCCTCAAGGAAAGGGGCCATATGGCTACACCTTC
>TRBV11-2|-|-|TRBJ2-1
CASSLGVRASADNEQFF
TGTGCCAGCAGCTTAGGGGTCAGGGCTAGCGCCGACAATGAGCAGTTCTTC
>TRBV5-1|TRBD2|-|TRBJ2-2
CASSYTGTSGTGELFF
TGCGCCAGCAGCTACACCGGGACTAGCGGTACCGGGGAGCTGTTTTTT
>TRBV19|-|-|TRBJ2-5
CASNVRSGSEETQYF
TGTGCCAGTAATGTTAGGTCGGGCAGTGAAGAGACCCAGTACTTC
>TRBV28|-|-|TRBJ2-3
CASSLWLGITDTQYF
TGTGCCAGCAGTTTATGGTTGGGTATTACAGATACGCAGTATTTT
>TRBV11-2|TRBD2|-|TRBJ2-7
CASRVAGSYEQYF
TGTGCCAGCAGGGTAGCGGGATCCTACGAGCAGTACTTC
>TRBV28|-|once|TRBJ1-2
CASSSVGRYGYTF
TGTGCCAGCAGTAGCGTGGGCCGCTATGGCTACACCTTC
>TRBV18|-|-|TRBJ2-7
CASSPILGEQYF
TGTGCCAGCTCACCAATCCTAGGCGAGCAGTACTTC
>TRBV7-9|TRBD1|-|TRBJ2-2
CASRSAGTGYTGELFF
TGTGCCAGCAGATCAGCCGGGACAGGGTACACCGGGGAGCTGTTTTTT
>TRBV9|TRBD2|-|TRBJ2-2
CASSATSGSMGELFF
TGTGCCAGCAGCGCAACTAGCGGGAGTATGGGGGAGCTGTTTTTT
>TRBV28|-|-|TRBJ2-7
CASSPMTGRYEQYF
TGTGCCAGCAGTCCCATGACAGGGAGGTACGAGCAGTACTTC
>TRBV6-4|TRBD1|-|TRBJ1-5
CASRAGQGTPQHF
TGTGCCAGCAGGGCGGGACAGGGGACCCCCCAGCATTTT
>TRBV11-3|TRBD1|-|TRBJ2-7
CASSWRGQGEQYF
TGTGCCAGCAGCTGGCGGGGACAGGGAGAGCAGTACTTC
>TRBV10-3|-|-|TRBJ2-7
CAISEKYEQYF
TGTGCCATCAGTGAAAAATACGAGCAGTACTTC
>TRBV4-3|-|-|TRBJ2-7
CASSRGDSSYEQYF
TGCGCCAGCAGCCGAGGCGACAGTTCCTACGAGCAGTACTTC
>TRBV4-3|TRBD2|-|TRBJ2-1
CASSKTGLAGGRWAYNEQFF
TGCGCCAGCAGCAAGACCGGACTAGCGGGAGGGCGATGGGCCTACAATGAGCAGTTCTTC
>TRBV10-3|TRBD1|-|TRBJ2-4
CAISELRDSGGNIQYF
TGTGCCATCAGTGAGCTCCGGGACAGCGGCGGAAACATTCAGTACTTC
>TRBV29-1|TRBD2|-|TRBJ2-1
CSVVSLAGLSSYNEQFF
TGCAGCGTTGTATCGCTAGCGGGGTTAAGCTCCTACAATGAGCAGTTCTTC
>TRBV6-1|-|-|TRBJ1-1
CASSEVVESEAFF
TGTGCCAGCAGTGAAGTTGTGGAGTCTGAAGCTTTCTTT
>TRBV20-1|-|-|TRBJ2-1
CSAFRNEQFF
TGCAGCGCTTTTAGGAATGAGCAGTTCTTC
>TRBV30|-|-|TRBJ2-7
CAWRSYSYEQYF
TGTGCCTGGAGAAGTTACTCCTACGAGCAGTACTTC
>TRBV5-1|-|-|TRBJ1-1
CASSRGENTEAFF
TGCGCCAGCAGCCGGGGGGAGAACACTGAAGCTTTCTTT
>TRBV4-1|-|-|TRBJ1-3
CASSQAFTGTLSSGNTIYF
TGCGCCAGCAGCCAAGCGTTCACCGGGACTCTCTCCTCTGGAAACACCATATATTTT
>TRBV9|-|-|TRBJ1-3
CASSVEAAQSTGNTIYF
TGTGCCAGCAGCGTAGAGGCAGCACAATCAACTGGAAACACCATATATTTT
>TRBV14|-|-|TRBJ2-1
CASSQDLGDSYNEQFF
TGTGCCAGCAGCCAAGATCTGGGGGACTCCTACAATGAGCAGTTCTTC
>TRBV30|-|-|TRBJ1-1
CAWRSEFMNTEAFF
TGTGCCTGGAGATCAGAGTTCATGAACACTGAAGCTTTCTTT
>TRBV11-2|TRBD2|-|TRBJ2-2
CASRIGLGGTGELFF
TGTGCCAGCAGAATCGGACTAGGAGGGACCGGGGAGCTGTTTTTT
>TRBV9|TRBD1|-|TRBJ2-2
CASSVTGQVGTGELFF
TGTGCCAGCAGCGTAACCGGACAGGTGGGCACCGGGGAGCTGTTTTTT